This T cell receptor (beta chain) originates from a study of T cells in Graves' hyperthyroidism and ophthalmopathy. The CDR3 regions of TCR beta were amplified from RNA transcripts. The TCR CDR3 was amplified in a first-round RT-PCR using the HTBI primer set. TCRdb reprocessed the multiplex PCR reads via MiXCR and lists one record per CDR3 protein. Of 300,000 to 400,000 distinct CDR3 sequences in the sample, around 20% were seen once. This CDR3 has 19 amino acids. V was pared by 4 bases and J by 0 bases, with 10 bases of the junction left unmatched. CDR1 and CDR2 from the germline V gene are KGHDR and SFDVKD. The table lists this clonotype with a few counts.

Material: blood. The rearrangement joins TRBV24-1 to TRBJ2-6, with 8 bases lining up with TRBD2. This TCR was recovered from a woman between 50 and 59 years old with Graves' hyperthyroidism. The CDR3 is CATSDPRRGVYSGANVLTF. The DNA of the CDR3 is TGTGCCACCAGTGACCCCCGGCGGGGGGTCTACTCTGGGGCCAACGTCCTGACTTTC.